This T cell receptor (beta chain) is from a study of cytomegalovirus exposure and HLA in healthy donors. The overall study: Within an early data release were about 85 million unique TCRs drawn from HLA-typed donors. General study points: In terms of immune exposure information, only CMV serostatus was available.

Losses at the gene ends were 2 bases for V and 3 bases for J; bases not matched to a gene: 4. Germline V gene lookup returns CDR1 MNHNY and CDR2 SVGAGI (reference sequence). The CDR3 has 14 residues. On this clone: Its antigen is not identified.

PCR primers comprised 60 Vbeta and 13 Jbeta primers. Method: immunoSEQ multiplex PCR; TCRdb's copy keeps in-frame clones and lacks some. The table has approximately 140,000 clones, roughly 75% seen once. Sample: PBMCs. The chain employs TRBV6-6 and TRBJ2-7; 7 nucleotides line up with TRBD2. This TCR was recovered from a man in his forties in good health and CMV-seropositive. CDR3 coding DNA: TGTGCCAGCAGTTACGGGGGGGGTGTCTACGAGCAGTACTTC. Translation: CASSYGGGVYEQYF.